This TCR beta chain was captured by sequencing in a study of blood T cell repertoires in COVID-19. Study as a whole: Italy, Spain and the United States were the sources of the convalescent and acute COVID-19 samples.

This table comes from immunoSEQ multiplex PCR, and its TCRdb copy is limited to in-frame clones, with some not included. Among around 150,000 clones, roughly 77% were seen once, and the ten largest hold around 4.4%. V dropped 1 base and J dropped 5 bases, with 12 bases sitting between them. The CDR3 covers 14 residues. Germline lookup yields CDR1 MDHEN and CDR2 SYDVKM. The sequencing sample was made of peripheral blood. V gene TRBV28 combines with J gene TRBJ2-7, with D maybe TRBD2 (5 bases). The clonotype comes from a man aged 60 to 69 with acute or convalescent COVID-19. CDR3 amino acids: CASSLFLGSNEQYF. Written as DNA, the CDR3 is TGTGCCAGCAGTTTATTCCTAGGGAGTAACGAGCAGTACTTC.